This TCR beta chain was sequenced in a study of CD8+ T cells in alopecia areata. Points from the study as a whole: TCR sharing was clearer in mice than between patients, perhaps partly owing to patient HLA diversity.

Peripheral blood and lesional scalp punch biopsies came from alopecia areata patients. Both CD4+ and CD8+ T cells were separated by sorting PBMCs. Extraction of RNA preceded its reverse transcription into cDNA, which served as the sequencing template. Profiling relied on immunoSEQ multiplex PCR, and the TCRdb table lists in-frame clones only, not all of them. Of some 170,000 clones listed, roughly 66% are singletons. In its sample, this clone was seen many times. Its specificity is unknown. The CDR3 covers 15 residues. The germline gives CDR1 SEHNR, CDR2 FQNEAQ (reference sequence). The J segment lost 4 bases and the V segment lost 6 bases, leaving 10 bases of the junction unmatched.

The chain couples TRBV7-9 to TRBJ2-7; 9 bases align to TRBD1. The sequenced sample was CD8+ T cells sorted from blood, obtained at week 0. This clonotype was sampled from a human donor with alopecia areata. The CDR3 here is CASSPARTGAYEQYF. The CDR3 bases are TGTGCCAGCAGTCCTGCTAGGACAGGGGCTTACGAGCAGTACTTC.